Shown below are 22 T cell receptor beta chains from a single sample sequenced in a study of blood T cells in healthy people across ages. A second PCR, run for 7 to 11 cycles, used a sample-barcoded 5' primer plus a J-beta primer mix. TCRdb ran MiXCR on the 5' RACE reads and lists one entry per CDR3 protein. The data hold fewer than 1,000,000 distinct CDR3 sequences, with more than 40% observed a single time. The sequenced sample consisted of blood. The origin of the receptors is a man aged 55 to 70 in good health.

This clonotype was seen a few times. The rearrangement joins TRBV7-2 to TRBJ2-1; no clear D. The CDR3 consists of 13 residues. V dropped 4 bases and J dropped 5 bases, with 9 bases sitting between them. The germline V gene has CDR1 SGHTA and CDR2 FQGNSA. CDR3 nucleotide sequence: TGTGCCAGCAGCTCGAGAGGTAACAATGAGCAGTTCTTC. This codes for CASSSRGNNEQFF. Full variable domain (rest looked up from reference TRBV7-2 and TRBJ2-1): GAGVSQSPSNKVTEKGKDVELRCDPISGHTALYWYRQSLGQGLEFLIYFQGNSAPDKSGLPSDRFSAERTGGSVSTLTIQRTQQEDSAVYLCASSSRGNNEQFFGPGTRLTVL.

The genes are TRBV9 and TRBJ2-7; no firm D call. The J call could be wrong; TRBJ2-5 is a better fit for the DNA end. Germline CDR1 SGDLS, CDR2 YYNGEE. This CDR3 comprises 14 residues. CDR3 bases: TGTGCCAGCAGCGTAGGTCCGGAGTTAGAGACCCAGTACTTC. Amino acids: CASSVGPELETQYF.

This rearrangement joins TRBV9 to TRBJ2-5, with TRBD2 identical over 8 bases. V lost 1 base to trimming and J lost 5 bases; unmatched junction nucleotides: 16. CDR1 and CDR2 (germline): SGDLS, YYNGEE. This CDR3 region has 18 residues. The CDR3 region has the DNA TGTGCCAGCAGCGTACGTCCGTCGGGACTAGGTTCCGGGGAGACCCAGTACTTC. Translated: CASSVRPSGLGSGETQYF.

Only a few counts were recorded for this clonotype. This chain links TRBV30 with TRBJ2-5; TRBD2 is a possible D gene (5 bases). V lost 0 bases and J lost 5, with 13 bases in between. The CDR3 is 14 residues long. Germline V gives CDR1 GTSNPN, CDR2 SVGIG (reference sequence). The CDR3 DNA reads TGTGCCTGGAGTGTACCGGGGATTCGGGAGACCCAGTACTTC. Protein product: CAWSVPGIRETQYF.

The V gene is TRBV4-1, the J gene TRBJ2-3; TRBD2 agrees at 14 bases. Germline CDR1 is MGHRA and CDR2 is YSYEKL. Losses at the gene ends were 2 bases for V and 3 bases for J; bases not matched to a gene: 7. The CDR3 loop spans 18 amino acids. In nucleotides, the CDR3 is TGCGCCAGCAGCCAAAGGGACGGGACTAGCGGGGGAACAGATACGCAGTATTTT. Translating it yields CASSQRDGTSGGTDTQYF.

This clonotype was seen more than once but under ten times. The chain employs TRBV29-1 and TRBJ2-7; D might be TRBD1 (5 bases). CDR3 length: 13 amino acids. In germline, CDR1 is SQVTM, CDR2 ANQGSEA. Deletions cut 4 bases from V and 2 bases from J, with 12 bases between. The CDR3: CSVGRGQTYEQYF. The CDR3 nucleotides read TGCAGCGTTGGGCGTGGACAAACCTACGAGCAGTACTTC.

The chain employs TRBV15 and TRBJ1-5; 9 bases align to TRBD1. J lost 4 bases, V lost 0 bases, and 10 bases had no gene match. This CDR3 has 18 amino acids. CDR1 is LNHNV and CDR2 is YYDKDF in the germline V gene (reference sequence). CDR3 sequence (DNA): TGTGCCACCAGCAGAGACCGACCCGGACAGGGGCGAAATCAGCCCCAGCATTTT. It translates to CATSRDRPGQGRNQPQHF.

The chain links TRBV24-1 to TRBJ2-3; D tentatively reads TRBD1 or TRBD2 (7 bases each). The germline CDR1 and CDR2 sequences are KGHDR and SFDVKD. Deletions cut 4 bases from V and 5 bases from J, with 15 bases between. The CDR3 is made up of 15 amino acids. The CDR3 is CATSDPRGGEDTQYF. CDR3 DNA: TGTGCCACCAGTGACCCCAGGGGGGGTGAAGATACGCAGTATTTT.

V usage is TRBV5-5 and J usage is TRBJ1-2, with 7 nucleotides matching TRBD1. Germline loops: CDR1 SGHKS, CDR2 YYEKEE (reference sequence). With 0 bases clipped from V and 4 bases from J, the junction kept 6 bases outside the gene matches. This CDR3 is 15 amino acids long. CDR3: CASSLGRTGVYGYTF. CDR3 nucleotides: TGTGCCAGCAGCTTGGGGAGAACAGGGGTCTATGGCTACACCTTC. The full variable domain, rest sourced from reference TRBV5-5 and TRBJ1-2, is DAGVTQSPTHLIKTRGQQVTLRCSPISGHKSVSWYQQVLGQGPQFIFQYYEKEERGRGNFPDRFSARQFPNYSSELNVNALLLGDSALYLCASSLGRTGVYGYTFGSGTRLTVV.

This clonotype was counted a few times. J is TRBJ2-5 and V is TRBV10-2; TRBD2 matches at 7 bases. The CDR3 is 16 residues long. The germline V gene encodes CDR1 WSHSY and CDR2 SAAADI. V was pared by 6 bases and J by 1 base, with 11 bases of the junction left unmatched. The CDR3 bases are TGCGCCAGCAGCCTTTCGGCGGGGGAAATCCAAGAGACCCAGTACTTC. Its translation is CASSLSAGEIQETQYF.

This clonotype was seen a handful of times. The chain joins TRBV5-6 to TRBJ2-1; the match to TRBD2 covers 10 bases. The germline CDR1 and CDR2 sequences are SGHDT and YYEEEE. V lost 0 bases to trimming and J lost 6 bases; unmatched junction nucleotides: 6. The CDR3 consists of 16 residues. The CDR3 protein is CASSLGGGLAINEQFF. CDR3 DNA: TGTGCCAGCAGCTTGGGGGGGGGACTAGCGATCAATGAGCAGTTCTTC.

V usage is TRBV5-4 and J usage is TRBJ2-5, with D tentatively TRBD1 (6 bases). This CDR3 is 15 amino acids long. The germline V and J ends were trimmed by 4 bases and 5 bases, with 18 bases remaining between them. Germline assignment: CDR1 SGHNT and CDR2 YYREEE (reference sequence). The CDR3 DNA follows: TGTGCCAGCAGCGTGCAAAGGACAGCCCGGGAGACCCAGTACTTC. Protein: CASSVQRTARETQYF. Drawing the rest from reference TRBV5-4 and TRBJ2-5, the complete variable domain is ETGVTQSPTHLIKTRGQQVTLRCSSQSGHNTVSWYQQALGQGPQFIFQYYREEENGRGNFPPRFSGLQFPNYSSELNVNALELDDSALYLCASSVQRTARETQYFGPGTRLLVL.

This rearrangement joins TRBV20-1 to TRBJ2-5, with unresolved D. The germline gives CDR1 DFQATT, CDR2 SNEGSKA (reference sequence). The ends were cut back, 4 bases at V and 2 bases at J, with 11 bases in the middle. The length of the CDR3 is 13 residues. The CDR3 DNA reads TGCAGTGCTATAAGGACGGCTCAAGAGACCCAGTACTTC. This codes for CSAIRTAQETQYF.

A word on this clonotype: Germline is not matched at one junction end, which may reflect a read error. The chain employs TRBV20-1 and TRBJ1-5, with D hard to call. The CDR3 has 15 amino acids. The V gene's germline CDR1 is DFQATT and CDR2 SNEGSKA (reference sequence). As DNA, the CDR3 is TGTAGTGCTAGAGGAGGGAGTGGGAGCAATCAGCCCCAGCATTTT. Encoded protein: CSARGGSGSNQPQHF.

The chain links TRBV6-1 to TRBJ2-1, with 8 bases aligning to TRBD1. The germline CDR1 and CDR2 sequences are MNHNS and SASEGT. The trim removed 4 bases at V and 7 bases at J, leaving 9 bases unmatched. This CDR3 region has 15 residues. The CDR3 coding sequence is TGTGCCAGCAGTGGCAAACAGGGGGGACTTAATGAGCAGTTCTTC. It codes for CASSGKQGGLNEQFF.

Details on this clonotype: The junction departs from germline at one end; a sequencing error may be responsible. This chain joins TRBV6-5 and TRBJ2-3; a weak D match, TRBD2 (6 bases). Per the germline V gene, CDR1 is MNHEY and CDR2 is SVGAGI. The CDR3 is 20 amino acids. The DNA of the CDR3 is TGTGCCAGCAGTTTCTCCTCTGCCCCTGCTAGCGTGGGAAGCACGGATACGCAGTATTTT. Protein sequence: CASSFSSAPASVGSTDTQYF.

J is TRBJ2-5 and V is TRBV5-1; D might be TRBD1 (6 bases). The DNA end favors TRBJ2-7, so the J call may be wrong. CDR1 is SGHRS and CDR2 is YFSETQ in the germline V gene. CDR3 length: 15 residues. The CDR3 is CASSLTTGTTYEQYF. The CDR3 DNA is TGCGCCAGCAGCTTGACGACAGGTACCACCTACGAGCAGTACTTC.

This chain connects TRBV20-1 to TRBJ2-3; D is possibly TRBD1 (6 bases). CDR3 length: 15 residues. V was pared by 4 bases and J by 2 bases, with 16 bases between. In germline, CDR1 is DFQATT, CDR2 SNEGSKA (reference sequence). CDR3 DNA: TGCAGTGCTAAGGGCCAGGGGACGGACACAGATACGCAGTATTTT. This gives the protein CSAKGQGTDTDTQYF.

In its sample, this clonotype was seen many times. The chain recombines TRBV7-2 with TRBJ2-5; 10 bases align to TRBD1. With V trimmed by 5 bases and J by 5 bases, 14 bases remained unmatched. The germline V gene has CDR1 SGHTA and CDR2 FQGNSA. This CDR3 has 17 residues. CDR3 in DNA: TGTGCCAGCAGCCTATTAAAGAAGGGACAGGGGTTGGAGACCCAGTACTTC. Its translation: CASSLLKKGQGLETQYF.

V is TRBV7-9 and J is TRBJ2-5, with a tentative D call TRBD2 (7 bases). V lost 5 bases and J lost 2, with 18 bases in between. The CDR3 is 16 amino acids. CDR1 is SEHNR, CDR2 FQNEAQ, per germline (reference sequence). The CDR3 region has the DNA TGTGCCAGCAGCCTTATCGGGGGGACACATCAAGAGACCCAGTACTTC. It codes for CASSLIGGTHQETQYF.

This clonotype was counted a few times. The genes are TRBV29-1 and TRBJ1-1, with D possibly matching TRBD1 (6 bases). The CDR3 is made up of 14 amino acids. V gave up 5 bases and J gave up 4 bases, with 17 bases separating them. Germline CDR1 and CDR2: SQVTM and ANQGSEA. The CDR3 reads CSVTRTALGTEAFF. CDR3 coding DNA: TGCAGCGTTACCCGGACAGCCCTTGGCACTGAAGCTTTCTTT.

This chain links TRBV3-1 with TRBJ2-7; D might be TRBD1 (6 bases). V lost 9 bases, J lost 3 bases, and 15 bases lay in between. This CDR3 contains 13 residues. Germline assignment: CDR1 LGHDT and CDR2 YNNKEL (reference sequence). CDR3 in DNA: TGTGCCAGGAGGCAGTCAGGGGACTACGAGCAGTACTTC. Translating gives CARRQSGDYEQYF.